Shown below are 29 T cell receptor beta chains from a single sample sequenced in a study of beta chain features in type 1 diabetes. Isolated RNA was reverse transcribed in full, so expressed TCRB transcripts were sequenced. TCRdb's table, derived via immunoSEQ multiplex PCR, lists solely in-frame clones and lacks some. Here the sample spans almost 350,000 clones, 7.5% to 9% being singletons. Sequencing was done on a sample of central memory CD4+ T cells from blood. Receptor source: a woman aged 18-35 years in good health.

This sequence joins TRBV18 and TRBJ2-4; 7 positions agree with TRBD2. V gave up 3 bases and J gave up 7 bases; unmatched junction bases: 18. This CDR3 contains 18 residues. Germline assignment: CDR1 KGHSH and CDR2 LQKENI. The CDR3: CASSPNGAWAGARNIQYF. CDR3 nucleotide sequence: TGTGCCAGCTCACCGAACGGGGCCTGGGCGGGAGCTAGGAACATTCAGTACTTC.

This clone showed up just a few times. This chain joins TRBV7-2 and TRBJ2-1; D gene ambiguous. V lost 2 bases to trimming and J lost 11 bases, with 10 bases between them. The CDR3 spans 12 residues. Looked up from germline, CDR1 is SGHTA and CDR2 is FQGNSA. CDR3 nucleotides: TGTGCCAGCAGCTTATCGACACTAAAGCAGTTCTTC. This codes for CASSLSTLKQFF. Based on the CDR3 plus reference TRBV7-2 and TRBJ2-1, the full variable domain is GAGVSQSPSNKVTEKGKDVELRCDPISGHTALYWYRQSLGQGLEFLIYFQGNSAPDKSGLPSDRFSAERTGGSVSTLTIQRTQQEDSAVYLCASSLSTLKQFFGPGTRLTVL.

This rearrangement joins TRBV5-1 to TRBJ2-3; the match to TRBD2 covers 10 bases. CDR3 length: 16 residues. The V gene's germline CDR1 is SGHRS and CDR2 YFSETQ. The V gene end was trimmed by 4 bases and the J gene end by 1 base; junction bases not matched to a gene: 6. In nucleotides, the CDR3 is TGCGCCAGCAGCCAATCTAGCGGGAGTGGCACAGATACGCAGTATTTT. This gives the protein CASSQSSGSGTDTQYF. Based on the CDR3 plus reference TRBV5-1 and TRBJ2-3, the full variable domain is KAGVTQTPRYLIKTRGQQVTLSCSPISGHRSVSWYQQTPGQGLQFLFEYFSETQRNKGNFPGRFSGRQFSNSRSEMNVSTLELGDSALYLCASSQSSGSGTDTQYFGPGTRLTVL.

This clone was seen many times. At one end the junction does not follow the germline gene, possibly because of a read error. The chain employs TRBV7-7 and TRBJ2-3; 11 bases align to TRBD2. The CDR3 loop spans 14 amino acids. Germline V gives CDR1 SSHAT, CDR2 FNYEAQ (reference sequence). The CDR3 protein is CASSPSGTSGHQYF. The DNA for the CDR3 is TGTGCTAGCAGCCCATCCGGGACTAGCGGACACCAGTATTTT.

This sequence joins TRBV11-2 and TRBJ2-3, with D perhaps matching TRBD2 (5 bases). Germline CDR1 SGHAT, CDR2 FQNNGV. The CDR3 length is 15 residues. V was pared by 4 bases and J by 7 bases, with 18 bases between. CDR3: CASSSPTRVLNTQYF. The CDR3 coding sequence is TGTGCCAGCAGCTCACCAACGCGGGTTTTAAATACGCAGTATTTT.

This clone showed up just a few times. The CDR3 loop is CASSPILQGGKLFF. The DNA of the CDR3 is TGTGCCAGCAGTCCAATCCTACAGGGGGGAAAACTGTTTTTT. The chain couples TRBV27 to TRBJ1-4; 8 bases are shared with TRBD1. The germline V gene has CDR1 MNHEY and CDR2 SMNVEV (reference sequence). This CDR3 is 14 amino acids long. V shed 5 bases and J 10 bases; nucleotides not matched to a gene: 9.

The J gene is TRBJ2-2, the V gene TRBV11-1; D assignment may be TRBD1 or TRBD2 (5 bases each). The germline V gene encodes CDR1 SGHAT and CDR2 FQDESV (reference sequence). Between the trimmed V and J ends, which lost 5 bases and 4 bases, there was a span of 17 bases. The CDR3 is 16 amino acids. CDR3 protein: CASSPLRAGSTGELFF. For the CDR3, the DNA is TGTGCCAGCAGCCCCCTGCGGGCAGGGTCCACCGGGGAGCTGTTTTTT.

The V gene is TRBV11-2, the J gene TRBJ2-5; TRBD2 matches at 8 bases. Germline V gives CDR1 SGHAT, CDR2 FQNNGV. The CDR3 covers 14 residues. V lost 2 bases and J lost 4; bases outside the gene matches: 3. The CDR3 protein is CASSLQRERETQYF. In DNA, the CDR3 is TGTGCCAGCAGCTTACAGCGGGAGAGAGAGACCCAGTACTTC. Combining the CDR3 with reference TRBV11-2 and TRBJ2-5 gives the whole variable domain EAGVAQSPRYKIIEKRQSVAFWCNPISGHATLYWYQQILGQGPKLLIQFQNNGVVDDSQLPKDRFSAERLKGVDSTLKIQPAKLEDSAVYLCASSLQRERETQYFGPGTRLLVL.

This clone has only a few counts. The rearrangement uses TRBV5-1 and TRBJ2-5; 8 bases match TRBD2. The CDR3 loop spans 14 amino acids. Germline CDR1 reads SGHRS; CDR2 reads YFSETQ. The V and J ends lost 3 bases and 8 bases, in that order; junction bases with no gene match: 9. CDR3 bases: TGCGCCAGCAGCTCTTCTCTTAGCGGGACTACCCAGTACTTC. This translates into CASSSSLSGTTQYF. Full variable domain (rest looked up from reference TRBV5-1 and TRBJ2-5): KAGVTQTPRYLIKTRGQQVTLSCSPISGHRSVSWYQQTPGQGLQFLFEYFSETQRNKGNFPGRFSGRQFSNSRSEMNVSTLELGDSALYLCASSSSLSGTTQYFGPGTRLLVL.

This clone occurred many times. The V and J genes are TRBV2 and TRBJ2-4; D could derive from TRBD1 or TRBD2 (5 bases each). The CDR3 extends over 14 amino acids. V was trimmed by 10 bases and J by 0 bases, leaving 13 bases between them. Germline V gene data show CDR1 as SNHLY and CDR2 as FYNNEI. The CDR3 nucleotides read TGTGCCACCTACCGGGACCCAGCCAAAAACATTCAGTACTTC. It translates to CATYRDPAKNIQYF.

The chain employs TRBV7-2 and TRBJ1-1; unclear D gene. The CDR3 totals 14 residues. The V gene lost 4 bases and the J gene lost 1 base, with 10 bases spanning the gap. Germline CDR1 reads SGHTA; CDR2 reads FQGNSA. CDR3 nucleotide sequence: TGTGCCAGCAGCTCCAGAATATCGAACACTGAAGCTTTCTTT. Its translation: CASSSRISNTEAFF.

This clone was seen a few times. The chain uses TRBV7-6 and TRBJ1-4; 9 bases map to TRBD1. CDR3 length equals 13 residues. Unmatched junction bases numbered 2, after V lost 5 bases and J lost 7 bases. Germline CDR1 SGHVS, CDR2 FNYEAQ. The CDR3, as DNA: TGTGCCAGCAGCCTGGGACAGGGTGAAAAACTGTTTTTT. Its translation: CASSLGQGEKLFF.

The chain has TRBV7-2 and TRBJ2-7, with 8 bases aligning to TRBD2. V lost 0 bases, J lost 5 bases, and 6 bases stayed unmatched. In germline, CDR1 is SGHTA, CDR2 FQGNSA. CDR3 length: 15 amino acids. As DNA, the CDR3 is TGTGCCAGCAGCTTAGCGTCAGCGGGAGAGAACGAGCAGTACTTC. Translation: CASSLASAGENEQYF.

This clone was counted between two and nine times. The gene calls are TRBV2 and TRBJ2-1; 9 bases line up with TRBD2. This CDR3 has 16 residues. After removal of 7 bases from V and 7 bases from J, the junction contained 14 bases not matched to a gene. The germline CDR1 and CDR2 sequences are SNHLY and FYNNEI. The CDR3 DNA reads TGTGCCAGCACCGACGGAGGTAGCGGGAGACAGAATGAGCAGTTCTTC. Its translation is CASTDGGSGRQNEQFF.

The sample holds a few counts of this clone. This chain joins TRBV5-1 and TRBJ1-1, with a tentative D call TRBD1 (6 bases). In germline, CDR1 is SGHRS, CDR2 YFSETQ. The CDR3 loop spans 15 amino acids. V lost 4 bases and J 5 bases, leaving 18 bases between the germline ends. This CDR3 reads CASSNVGGGSTEAFF. The CDR3 DNA reads TGCGCCAGCAGCAACGTAGGGGGAGGGTCGACTGAAGCTTTCTTT.

The V gene is TRBV7-6, the J gene TRBJ1-5; 9 nucleotides line up with TRBD1. With 5 bases clipped from V and 2 bases from J, the junction kept 13 bases outside the gene matches. The CDR3 is 18 residues long. CDR1 SGHVS and CDR2 FNYEAQ come from the germline V gene. The CDR3 DNA follows: TGTGCCAGCAGCCTCCGGGACAGGGACGCGGGGGGCAATCAGCCCCAGCATTTT. Residues: CASSLRDRDAGGNQPQHF.

The table lists this clone with a few counts. The J gene is TRBJ2-1, the V gene TRBV11-1; 9 positions match TRBD2. J gave up 3 bases and V 1 base, and 7 bases lay outside the gene matches. CDR3 size: 17 residues. Looked up from germline, CDR1 is SGHAT and CDR2 is FQDESV (reference sequence). The CDR3 loop is CASSLVASGTLYNEQFF. The CDR3 DNA reads as TGTGCCAGCAGCTTAGTAGCTAGCGGGACCCTCTACAATGAGCAGTTCTTC.

This clone has a handful of counts. The chain joins TRBV28 to TRBJ1-2; tentative D call: TRBD1 (5 bases). V lost 6 bases, J lost 5 bases, and 13 bases lay in between. The CDR3 is 13 residues long. The germline gives CDR1 MDHEN, CDR2 SYDVKM. CDR3 protein: CASRSGLAYGYTF. In nucleotides, the CDR3 is TGTGCCAGCAGATCGGGACTGGCATATGGCTACACCTTC.

The V call is TRBV10-3, the J call TRBJ2-5; 11 bases align to TRBD2. The J segment lost 2 bases and the V segment lost 6 bases, leaving 5 bases of the junction unmatched. This CDR3 comprises 15 residues. Per the germline V gene, CDR1 is ENHRY and CDR2 is SYGVKD. The CDR3 nucleotides read TGTGCCATCAGCCTGACTAGCGGGGTACAAGAGACCCAGTACTTC. It translates to CAISLTSGVQETQYF.

This clone was counted between two and nine times. The V call is TRBV11-2, the J call TRBJ2-7, with 7 bases matching TRBD2. The length of the CDR3 is 18 residues. The trim removed 4 bases at V and 5 bases at J, leaving 20 bases unmatched. Germline V CDR1 and CDR2: SGHAT, FQNNGV. CDR3 in amino acids: CASSSPMSSTAGAHEQYF. For the CDR3, the DNA is TGTGCCAGCAGCTCGCCGATGAGCTCCACGGCGGGAGCCCACGAGCAGTACTTC.

The V and J genes are TRBV6-1 and TRBJ2-7; 7 nucleotides align to TRBD1. The CDR3 sequence is 14 residues long. Germline V gene sequence: CDR1 MNHNS, CDR2 SASEGT. J lost 4 bases, V lost 7 bases, and 10 bases had no gene match. CDR3 in amino acids: CASMFDRVGYEQYF. DNA of the CDR3: TGTGCCAGCATGTTCGACAGGGTCGGGTACGAGCAGTACTTC.

This clone was seen a few times. This chain connects TRBV18 to TRBJ1-2; 7 positions agree with TRBD1. V gave up 3 bases and J gave up 0 bases; unmatched junction bases: 7. Germline CDR1 is KGHSH and CDR2 is LQKENI. The CDR3 is 16 residues long. CDR3 nucleotide sequence: TGTGCCAGCTCACCTGGGTCGGACAGGCCTAACTATGGCTACACCTTC. This translates into CASSPGSDRPNYGYTF.

This sequence joins TRBV27 and TRBJ1-2; TRBD1 is a possible D gene (6 bases). Germline V lookup: CDR1 MNHEY, CDR2 SMNVEV (reference sequence). This CDR3 has 13 amino acids. V lost 6 bases, J lost 1 base, and 9 bases lay in between. The CDR3 region is CASSPDSNYGYTF. The CDR3 coding sequence is TGTGCCAGCAGCCCGGACAGTAACTATGGCTACACCTTC.

This clone has just one count. The rearrangement uses TRBV11-3 and TRBJ2-1; D assignment may be TRBD1 or TRBD2 (5 bases each). The CDR3 consists of 17 residues. Between the trimmed V and J ends, which lost 0 bases and 0 bases, there was a span of 12 bases. Germline V gene data show CDR1 as SGHNT and CDR2 as YENEEA. CDR3 nucleotide sequence: TGTGCCAGCAGCTTAGATCGGGGACCAAGCTCCTACAATGAGCAGTTCTTC. It specifies CASSLDRGPSSYNEQFF.

The V gene is TRBV5-4, the J gene TRBJ2-7; D gene ambiguous. Trimming took 4 bases from V and 2 from J, leaving 13 bases between them. Germline CDR1 SGHNT, CDR2 YYREEE (reference sequence). The CDR3 consists of 14 residues. The DNA of the CDR3 is TGTGCCAGCAGCCCTCACGATTTAACCTACGAGCAGTACTTC. Translating it yields CASSPHDLTYEQYF.

This clone was picked up many times. The chain has TRBV4-2 and TRBJ1-1, with a tentative D call TRBD1 (6 bases). Germline V gene lookup returns CDR1 LGHNA and CDR2 YNFKEQ. With 1 base removed from V and 4 bases from J, the gap between germline ends came to 10 bases. The CDR3 length is 14 residues. The CDR3 DNA follows: TGTGCCAGCAGCCAAGCGGGCAGGGGCACTGAAGCTTTCTTT. Translation gives CASSQAGRGTEAFF.

The sample holds many counts of this clone. The chain links TRBV27 to TRBJ2-1, with D perhaps TRBD1 or TRBD2 (5 bases each). Germline V gene lookup returns CDR1 MNHEY and CDR2 SMNVEV (reference sequence). CDR3 length: 13 residues. Trimming took off 2 bases at V and 10 bases at J, with 12 bases between the two ends. The CDR3 sequence: CASSLMWGGEQFF. In nucleotides, the CDR3 is TGTGCCAGCAGTTTAATGTGGGGCGGGGAGCAGTTCTTC.

In nucleotides, the CDR3 is TGTGCCAGCTCACCCAGGACTAGCGGGACCCACAATGAGCAGTTCTTC. This codes for CASSPRTSGTHNEQFF. The chain carries TRBV18 and TRBJ2-1, with 12 bases that match TRBD2. The CDR3 sequence is 16 residues long. The V segment lost 3 bases and the J segment 5 bases; nucleotides outside the gene matches: 5. The germline V gene has CDR1 KGHSH and CDR2 LQKENI.

The chain is built from TRBV13 and TRBJ1-2, with 7 nucleotides matching TRBD1. This CDR3 region has 16 residues. Unmatched junction bases numbered 9, after V lost 4 bases and J lost 1 base. CDR1 and CDR2 (germline): PRHDT, FYEKMQ (reference sequence). The chain's CDR3 is CASSSPDRAYNYGYTF. As DNA, the CDR3 is TGTGCCAGCAGCTCACCCGACAGGGCCTATAACTATGGCTACACCTTC.